A single sample gave rise to the 3 T cell receptor beta chains below, sequenced in a study of neurological immune-mediated disorders. Each CDR3 protein is one row after TCRdb ran MiXCR on the 5' RACE reads. The sample has 55,000 to 85,000 distinct CDR3 sequences, around 3% seen once. The sequenced sample was PBMCs. The receptors here all came from a woman in her forties or fifties with multiple sclerosis.

This clonotype was recorded at least ten times. V and J are TRBV7-2 and TRBJ1-2; the D is unclear. The CDR3 covers 15 residues. Per germline, CDR1 SGHTA and CDR2 FQGNSA. Trimming took 5 bases from V and 4 from J, leaving 17 bases between them. CDR3 bases: TGTGCCAGCAGCGCGCCAGATCGGACGATCTATGGCTACACCTTC. Translated: CASSAPDRTIYGYTF. Full variable domain (rest looked up from reference TRBV7-2 and TRBJ1-2): GAGVSQSPSNKVTEKGKDVELRCDPISGHTALYWYRQSLGQGLEFLIYFQGNSAPDKSGLPSDRFSAERTGGSVSTLTIQRTQQEDSAVYLCASSAPDRTIYGYTFGSGTRLTVV.

The chain has TRBV18 and TRBJ2-1; 14 nucleotides line up with TRBD2. V lost 6 bases, J lost 9 bases, and 4 bases stayed unmatched. The CDR3 spans 14 residues. Germline lookup yields CDR1 KGHSH and CDR2 LQKENI. The CDR3 DNA sequence: TGTGCCAGCTCGGGACTAGCGGGAGTAGTTGAGCAGTTCTTC. Translation: CASSGLAGVVEQFF.

This clonotype was counted at least ten times. The J gene is TRBJ1-1, the V gene TRBV5-1; D is possibly TRBD1 (5 bases). In germline, CDR1 is SGHRS, CDR2 YFSETQ. CDR3 length equals 14 residues. Deletions cut 4 bases from V and 3 bases from J, with 13 bases between. The CDR3 protein is CASSRGTVDTEAFF. The CDR3 DNA follows: TGCGCCAGCAGCCGGGGGACCGTGGACACTGAAGCTTTCTTT.